This entry concerns a single TCR beta chain. What it recognizes is unknown. V gave up 2 bases and J gave up 0 bases, with 9 bases separating them. The germline gives CDR1 SGHKS, CDR2 YYEKEE (reference sequence). There are 15 residues in the CDR3. These data are taken from a study of OX40 agonist ivuxolimab in advanced cancers. Whole-study results and caveats: Antigen targets of the expanded peripheral T cells went undetermined.

This table comes from immunoSEQ multiplex PCR, and its TCRdb copy is limited to in-frame clones, with some not included. The sample has 68,000 or so clones; around 93% are singletons. This TCR was recovered from an adult with an advanced solid tumor such as melanoma, head and neck, liver or kidney cancer. The V gene is TRBV5-5, the J gene TRBJ1-5, with D hard to call. The sequencing here drew on CD4+ or CD8+ T cells sorted from blood, taken in a trial of the OX40 agonist ivuxolimab. CDR3 region: CASSFESISNQPQHF. The CDR3 nucleotides read TGTGCCAGCAGCTTTGAGTCAATTAGCAATCAGCCCCAGCATTTT. Looking up the rest from reference TRBV5-5 and TRBJ1-5 gives the full variable domain: DAGVTQSPTHLIKTRGQQVTLRCSPISGHKSVSWYQQVLGQGPQFIFQYYEKEERGRGNFPDRFSARQFPNYSSELNVNALLLGDSALYLCASSFESISNQPQHFGDGTRLSIL.